This TCR beta chain was retrieved from a study of blood T cell dynamics during melanoma immunotherapy. Time point noted: week 3, after first cycle of checkpoint inhibitor. Clones were read by immunoSEQ multiplex PCR, and TCRdb kept only the in-frame ones, dropping some. The table records 3,000 to 3,500 clones, about 96% of them present only once. Sequenced material: effector memory CD8+ T cells from blood, taken from a patient treated with checkpoint blockade. The origin of this receptor is a human donor with melanoma.

The CDR3 reads CASSQEKWGAGHTDTQYF. The CDR3 DNA reads TGCGCCAGCAGCCAAGAGAAATGGGGCGCAGGACACACAGATACGCAGTATTTT. V gene TRBV4-1 combines with J gene TRBJ2-3; tentative D call: TRBD1 (5 bases). The CDR3 totals 18 residues. Trimming took 0 bases from V and 2 from J, leaving 18 bases between them. Germline values: CDR1 MGHRA, CDR2 YSYEKL.